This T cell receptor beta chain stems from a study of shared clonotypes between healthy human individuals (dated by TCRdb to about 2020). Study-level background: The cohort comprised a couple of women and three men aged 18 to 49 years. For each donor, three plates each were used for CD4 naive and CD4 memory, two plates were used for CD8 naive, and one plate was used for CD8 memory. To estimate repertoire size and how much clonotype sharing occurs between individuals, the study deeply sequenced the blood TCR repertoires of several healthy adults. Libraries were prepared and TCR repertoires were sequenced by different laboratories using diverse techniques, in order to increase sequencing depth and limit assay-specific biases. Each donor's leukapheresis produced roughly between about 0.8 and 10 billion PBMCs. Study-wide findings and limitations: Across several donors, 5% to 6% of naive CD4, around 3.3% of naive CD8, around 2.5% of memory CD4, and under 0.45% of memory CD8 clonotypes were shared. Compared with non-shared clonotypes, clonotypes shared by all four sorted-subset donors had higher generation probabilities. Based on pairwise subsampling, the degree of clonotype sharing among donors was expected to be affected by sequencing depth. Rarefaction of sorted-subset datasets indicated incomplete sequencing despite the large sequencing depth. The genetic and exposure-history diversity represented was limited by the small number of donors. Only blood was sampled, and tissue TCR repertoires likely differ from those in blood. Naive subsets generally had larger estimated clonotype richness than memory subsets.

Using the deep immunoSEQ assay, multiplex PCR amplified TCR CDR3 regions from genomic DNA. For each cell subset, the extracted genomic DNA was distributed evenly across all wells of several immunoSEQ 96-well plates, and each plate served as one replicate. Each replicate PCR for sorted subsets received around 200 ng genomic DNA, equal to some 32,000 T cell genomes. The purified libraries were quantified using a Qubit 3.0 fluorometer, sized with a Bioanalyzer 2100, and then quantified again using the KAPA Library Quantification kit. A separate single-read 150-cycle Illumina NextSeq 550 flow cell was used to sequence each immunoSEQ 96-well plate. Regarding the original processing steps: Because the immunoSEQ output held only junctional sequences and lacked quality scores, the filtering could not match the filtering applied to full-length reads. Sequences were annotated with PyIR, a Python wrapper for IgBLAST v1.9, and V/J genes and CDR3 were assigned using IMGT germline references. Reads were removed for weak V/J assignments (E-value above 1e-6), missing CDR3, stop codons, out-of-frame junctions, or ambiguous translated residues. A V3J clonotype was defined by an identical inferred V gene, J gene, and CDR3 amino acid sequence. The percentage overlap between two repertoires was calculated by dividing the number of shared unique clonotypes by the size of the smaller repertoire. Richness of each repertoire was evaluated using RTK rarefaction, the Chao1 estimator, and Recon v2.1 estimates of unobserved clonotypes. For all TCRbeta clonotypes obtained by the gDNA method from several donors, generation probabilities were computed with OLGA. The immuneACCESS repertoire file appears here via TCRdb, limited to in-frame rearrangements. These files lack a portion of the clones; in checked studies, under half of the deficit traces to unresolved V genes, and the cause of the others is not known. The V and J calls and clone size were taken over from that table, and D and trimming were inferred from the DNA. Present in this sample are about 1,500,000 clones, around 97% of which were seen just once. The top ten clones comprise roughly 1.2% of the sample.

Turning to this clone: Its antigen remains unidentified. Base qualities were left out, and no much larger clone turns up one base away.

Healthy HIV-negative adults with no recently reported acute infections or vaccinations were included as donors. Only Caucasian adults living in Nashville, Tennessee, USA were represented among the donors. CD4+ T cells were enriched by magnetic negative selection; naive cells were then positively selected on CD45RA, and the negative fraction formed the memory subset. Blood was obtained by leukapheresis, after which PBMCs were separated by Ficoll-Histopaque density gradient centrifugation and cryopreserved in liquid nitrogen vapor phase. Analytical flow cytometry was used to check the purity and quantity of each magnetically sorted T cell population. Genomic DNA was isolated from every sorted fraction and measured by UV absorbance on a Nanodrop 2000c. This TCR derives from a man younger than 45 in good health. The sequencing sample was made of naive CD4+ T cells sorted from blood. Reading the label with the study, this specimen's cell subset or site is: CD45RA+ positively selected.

The encoded CDR3 is CASRDLGLAGWSTGELFF. The bases read TGTGCCAGCAGGGATTTGGGACTAGCGGGATGGAGTACCGGGGAGCTGTTTTTT. The chain links TRBV28 with TRBJ2-2, and 13 junctional nucleotides match TRBD2. From cysteine to phenylalanine, the CDR3 is 18 amino acids long. Left in the record is the CDR3 DNA by itself, 54 bases read in frame from the first base. Trimming accounts for 6 bases at V and 5 bases at J, while the number of junction bases matched to no gene is 12. CDR1 MDHEN and CDR2 SYDVKM are derived from the germline V gene.